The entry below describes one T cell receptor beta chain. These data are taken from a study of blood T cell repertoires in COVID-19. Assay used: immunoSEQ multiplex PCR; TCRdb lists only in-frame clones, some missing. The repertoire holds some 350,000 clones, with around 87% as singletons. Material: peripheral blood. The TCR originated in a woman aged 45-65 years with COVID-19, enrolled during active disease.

The CDR3 DNA reads as TGCAGCGTGACACCGGGACAGGGGAACGAGCAGTACTTC. Translated, it gives CSVTPGQGNEQYF. The J gene is TRBJ2-7, the V gene TRBV29-1, with 10 bases fitting TRBD1. V lost 6 bases to trimming and J lost 5 bases; unmatched junction nucleotides: 7. CDR1 and CDR2 (germline): SQVTM, ANQGSEA. The CDR3 runs 13 residues.